Listed below are T cell receptor beta chains from one sample, sequenced in a study of T cell responses to AZD1222 COVID-19 vaccine. Generated by immunoSEQ multiplex PCR, the TCRdb table keeps only in-frame clones and is missing some. The sample yields 90,000 to 120,000 clones, roughly nine tenths seen once. This specimen consisted of peripheral blood, obtained on day 0 of AZD1222 vaccination. The receptor set was obtained from an adult in good health. Each CDR3 is given without its conserved first and last residue. Size is stated for part of the rows, as once, few or many counts, or as a class when the clone is expanded.

v_call	cdr3_length	clone_size	cdr3_aa
TRBV10-3	9	once	AIRVASEQF
TRBV3-1/TRBV3-2	11	-	ASSQRQGNEQF
TRBV5-1	9	-	ASSESYEQY
TRBV5-1	12	-	ASSFQGLGTEAF
TRBV4-2	13	-	ASSQQGASGNTIY
TRBV20-1	12	-	SASTGEWLNEQY
TRBV5-1	11	-	ASSLAMGVEAF
TRBV20-1	13	-	SASLRTSGSDEQF
TRBV5-1	12	-	ASSIGTVNTEAF
TRBV14	10	-	ASSRGSYEQY
TRBV5-5	13	-	ASSLVAGGADTQY
TRBV3-1/TRBV3-2	14	-	ASSQDGQGRVSELF
TRBV7-7	11	-	ASARGGGETQY
TRBV11-3	11	once	ASSFSEWNEQF
TRBV3-1/TRBV3-2	12	-	ASSQSWTGGEQY
TRBV27	14	-	ASSFSGRAFTGELF
TRBV5-1	13	-	ASSWRQGFADTQY
TRBV4-1	14	few	ASSQEGRYSGNTIY
TRBV6-6	11	-	ASSTTGAYEQY
TRBV7-2	11	-	ASSASIQETQY
TRBV2	12	-	ASSVEGLYNEQF
TRBV19	16	-	ASSIFTSGSLVTGELF
TRBV7-8	12	-	ASSPRDRNEKLF
TRBV19	12	-	ATRNDRGGQPQH
TRBV20-1	13	once	SASENRDPNQPQH
TRBV30	11	-	AWRSGIGYEQY
TRBV30	9	-	AWSAGEKLF
TRBV5-1	15	once	ASRTGSGGRSYNEQF
TRBV27	12	-	ASSFTGGSYEQY
TRBV5-1	13	-	ASSLGTPNTGELF
TRBV28	11	-	ATMGTGENTIY
TRBV27	12	-	ASRRTGSYYGYT
TRBV5-1	15	-	ASSIAGGGSGANVLT
TRBV7-9	11	-	ASSLAGPYEQY
TRBV7-6	14	-	ASSPQGPPNTGELF
TRBV2	13	medium-sized	ASRSDRAANYGYT
TRBV21-1	13	-	ASSTGREGLQPQH
TRBV5-1	10	-	ASSLYQYGYT
TRBV7-9	15	-	ASSPPRLDRGGTEAF
TRBV12-3/TRBV12-4	11	-	ASSFSVNTEAF
TRBV27	14	-	ASSPWTSGSGETQY
TRBV27	13	-	ASSPIQDRGSEQY
TRBV11-2	12	few	ASSKGSSGNTIY
TRBV4-1	13	-	ASSQERTSWYEQY
TRBV6-4	11	-	ASRSTNNSPLH
TRBV5-8	15	-	ASSFRTASTSNYGYT
TRBV5-1	13	-	ASSLSGGAQNIQY
TRBV19	10	-	ASSSPAVRRF
TRBV12-5	9	-	ASGLNYEQY
TRBV18	15	-	ASSLGPSTGMNTEAF
TRBV6-2/TRBV6-3	11	-	ASSFGQIYGYT
TRBV13	13	-	ASSLRTGWNTEAF
TRBV11-3	12	once	ASSFGGGVYEQY
TRBV4-1	14	-	ASSQVGTGRTDTQY
TRBV12-3/TRBV12-4	11	-	ASSFIQNTEAF